This is a list of T cell receptor beta chains from one sample in a study of CD8+ T cells in alopecia areata. Clones were sequenced by immunoSEQ multiplex PCR, and TCRdb holds only the in-frame ones, with some missing. The sample consists of around 210,000 clones, about three fifths of them appearing once. The specimen was CD4+ T cells sorted from blood, collected at week 4, from a patient treated with tofacitinib. The receptors come from a human donor with alopecia areata. Both conserved end residues are part of each CDR3. Fields, in order: J gene, D gene, V gene, CDR3 protein, CDR3 DNA. A D gene is named only where the DNA matches it firmly.

j_gene: TRBJ2-1; d_gene: TRBD1; v_gene: TRBV4-3; CDR3aa: CASSQDRGLHNEQFF; CDR3nt: TGCGCCAGCAGCCAAGACAGGGGGCTACACAATGAGCAGTTCTTC
j_gene: TRBJ1-2; d_gene: -; v_gene: TRBV30; CDR3aa: CAWSVGARELRYTF; CDR3nt: TGTGCCTGGAGTGTAGGGGCCAGGGAGTTGCGCTACACCTTC
j_gene: TRBJ2-1; d_gene: TRBD2; v_gene: TRBV6-5; CDR3aa: CASGASGGTWNEQFF; CDR3nt: TGTGCCAGCGGGGCTAGCGGGGGGACCTGGAATGAGCAGTTCTTC
j_gene: TRBJ2-5; d_gene: -; v_gene: TRBV7-6; CDR3aa: CASSLTGHQETQYF; CDR3nt: TGTGCCAGCAGCTTAACAGGACACCAAGAGACCCAGTACTTC
j_gene: TRBJ1-4; d_gene: -; v_gene: TRBV30; CDR3aa: CASKGGTREKLFF; CDR3nt: TGTGCCTCAAAGGGCGGGACCCGTGAAAAACTGTTTTTT
j_gene: TRBJ2-5; d_gene: -; v_gene: TRBV29-1; CDR3aa: CSVGDFQETQYF; CDR3nt: TGCAGCGTTGGGGACTTCCAAGAGACCCAGTACTTC
j_gene: TRBJ2-5; d_gene: TRBD2; v_gene: TRBV27; CDR3aa: CASSLTSGGARETQYF; CDR3nt: TGTGCCAGCAGTTTGACTAGCGGGGGGGCGAGGGAGACCCAGTACTTC
j_gene: TRBJ1-5; d_gene: -; v_gene: TRBV25-1; CDR3aa: CASSAAAGGQPQHF; CDR3nt: TGTGCCAGCAGTGCTGCGGCGGGAGGGCAGCCCCAGCATTTT
j_gene: TRBJ2-2; d_gene: -; v_gene: TRBV7-2; CDR3aa: CASSLTPPQNTGELFF; CDR3nt: TGTGCCAGCAGCCTGACCCCTCCACAGAACACCGGGGAGCTGTTTTTT
j_gene: TRBJ2-7; d_gene: -; v_gene: TRBV29-1; CDR3aa: CSVQGLSYEQYF; CDR3nt: TGCAGCGTCCAGGGGCTTTCCTACGAGCAGTACTTC
j_gene: TRBJ2-3; d_gene: -; v_gene: TRBV29-1; CDR3aa: CSVHKQGQDTQYF; CDR3nt: TGCAGCGTGCACAAGCAGGGTCAAGATACGCAGTATTTT
j_gene: TRBJ2-5; d_gene: -; v_gene: TRBV29-1; CDR3aa: CSAGAAGRRETQYF; CDR3nt: TGCAGCGCTGGCGCGGCAGGGAGGCGAGAGACCCAGTACTTC
j_gene: TRBJ2-7; d_gene: TRBD2; v_gene: TRBV4-1; CDR3aa: CASSRAGSWTSSYEQYF; CDR3nt: TGCGCCAGCAGCCGCGCCGGATCCTGGACTAGCTCCTACGAGCAGTACTTC
j_gene: TRBJ2-4; d_gene: -; v_gene: TRBV30; CDR3aa: CAWNRGVGNIQYF; CDR3nt: TGTGCCTGGAATCGGGGTGTAGGGAACATTCAGTACTTC
j_gene: TRBJ2-4; d_gene: -; v_gene: TRBV2; CDR3aa: CASSVPQRTLLAKNIQYF; CDR3nt: TGTGCCAGCAGTGTACCCCAACGGACACTCCTAGCCAAAAACATTCAGTACTTC
j_gene: TRBJ1-2; d_gene: -; v_gene: TRBV7-2; CDR3aa: CASSLIEVNGYTF; CDR3nt: TGTGCCAGCAGCCTCATTGAAGTCAATGGCTACACCTTC